These 29 T cell receptor beta chains were sequenced from one sample in a study of Ad26.COV2.S vaccination and SARS-CoV-2 variants. The assay was immunoSEQ multiplex PCR, and TCRdb's table has in-frame clones only and misses some. Among about 460,000 clones listed, nearly 90% were seen once. The treatment here: some 20 received Ad26.COV2.S at low or high dose, single or two shots; several received placebo; per-sample allocation not given. Day 63 after the first injection of vaccine or placebo was the sampling time. The sample was peripheral blood, taken in a trial of Ad26.COV2.S vaccine versus placebo. Source of these receptors: a person aged 18-60 years who received the Ad26.COV2.S COVID-19 vaccine or a placebo.

This chain uses TRBV27 with TRBJ2-1; TRBD2 agrees at 8 bases. CDR1 MNHEY and CDR2 SMNVEV come from the germline V gene (reference sequence). The junction had 0 bases not matched to a gene; V was cut back by 1 base and J by 1 base. CDR3 length: 15 residues. DNA of the CDR3: TGTGCCAGCAGTTTATTAGCGGGGTCCTACAATGAGCAGTTCTTC. Protein sequence: CASSLLAGSYNEQFF.

The chain uses TRBV2 and TRBJ2-2; a possible D gene is TRBD1 (5 bases). The CDR3 runs 16 residues. Germline V CDR1 and CDR2: SNHLY, FYNNEI. Trimming stripped 5 bases from V and 1 base from J, with 14 bases between. CDR3 sequence reads: CASSWGSGRNTGELFF. The DNA of the CDR3 is TGTGCCAGCAGTTGGGGTTCAGGGCGGAACACCGGGGAGCTGTTTTTT.

This clone was found a few times. The gene calls are TRBV2 and TRBJ1-3; TRBD1 might be the D (6 bases). From germline, CDR1 is SNHLY and CDR2 FYNNEI. The CDR3 runs 14 residues. V lost 5 bases and J 0 bases, leaving 8 bases between the germline ends. CDR3 protein: CASSYRASGNTIYF. In nucleotides, the CDR3 is TGTGCCAGCAGTTACAGGGCCTCTGGAAACACCATATATTTT.

Remarks on this clone: Other DNA sequences in the sample encode the same CDR3. The gene calls are TRBV7-2 and TRBJ1-6; D is possibly TRBD1 (6 bases). CDR3 size: 14 residues. V was shortened by 1 base and J by 6 bases, with 7 bases between the two germline ends. Germline CDR1 is SGHTA and CDR2 is FQGNSA. For the CDR3, the DNA is TGTGCCAGCAGCTTAGGGACAGCTAATTCACCCCTCCACTTT. Its protein product is CASSLGTANSPLHF.

This chain links TRBV10-3 with TRBJ2-1, with 8 nucleotides matching TRBD2. Unmatched junction bases numbered 4, after V lost 7 bases and J lost 5 bases. The CDR3 totals 13 residues. Germline V CDR1 and CDR2: ENHRY, SYGVKD. Here the CDR3 reads CAIKGAGDNEQFF. CDR3 DNA sequence: TGTGCCATCAAAGGAGCGGGAGACAATGAGCAGTTCTTC.

The V call is TRBV18, the J call TRBJ1-4; perhaps TRBD1 as D (5 bases). The V end lost 4 bases, the J end lost 4 bases, and 13 bases lay between the germline ends. Germline assignment: CDR1 KGHSH and CDR2 LQKENI. The CDR3 is 15 residues long. Here the CDR3 reads CASSLSGSINEKLFF. CDR3 nucleotides: TGTGCCAGCTCACTTTCAGGGAGTATTAATGAAAAACTGTTTTTT.

This clone was recorded once. The rearrangement links TRBV18 to TRBJ2-2; TRBD1 aligns across 9 bases. The CDR3 contains 15 residues. J was trimmed by 3 bases and V by 6 bases; bases with no gene match: 5. CDR1 is KGHSH, CDR2 LQKENI, per germline. Here the CDR3 DNA reads TGTGCCAGCTCCTCCGGACAGGGGCACACCGGGGAGCTGTTTTTT. Its translation: CASSSGQGHTGELFF.

CDR3 sequence reads: CASTPQLVGYSNQPQHF. The DNA for the CDR3 is TGTGCCAGTACCCCCCAGCTGGTGGGCTATAGCAATCAGCCCCAGCATTTT. The V gene is TRBV19, the J gene TRBJ1-5; D is unresolved. The germline V gene encodes CDR1 LNHDA and CDR2 SQIVND (reference sequence). V dropped 7 bases and J dropped 0 bases, with 19 bases sitting between them. This CDR3 has 17 residues. The entire variable domain, with the rest obtained from reference TRBV19 and TRBJ1-5, is as follows: DGGITQSPKYLFRKEGQNVTLSCEQNLNHDAMYWYRQDPGQGLRLIYYSQIVNDFQKGDIAEGYSVSREKKESFPLTVTSAQKNPTAFYLCASTPQLVGYSNQPQHFGDGTRLSIL.

This clone showed up just a few times. The CDR3: CASSVATGGAGGYTF. DNA for the CDR3: TGTGCCAGCAGCGTAGCTACAGGGGGTGCGGGTGGCTACACCTTC. This chain joins TRBV9 and TRBJ1-2; 8 bases map to TRBD1. The CDR3 runs to 15 residues. V lost 0 bases and J lost 7; bases outside the gene matches: 8. Germline V CDR1 and CDR2: SGDLS, YYNGEE.

The V call is TRBV18, the J call TRBJ1-5; 7 nucleotides line up with TRBD1. This CDR3 contains 14 residues. Germline CDR1 reads KGHSH; CDR2 reads LQKENI. V lost 5 bases, J lost 0 bases, and 1 base stayed unmatched. CDR3 region: CASSGTDSNQPQHF. In DNA form, the CDR3 reads TGTGCCAGCTCAGGGACAGATAGCAATCAGCCCCAGCATTTT.

CDR3 nucleotides: TGTGCCAGCAGCTTAGAGAGCTCCTACGAGCAGTACTTC. Its translation: CASSLESSYEQYF. This chain uses TRBV11-3 with TRBJ2-7; D not certain. Germline lookup yields CDR1 SGHNT and CDR2 YENEEA. The CDR3 is made up of 13 amino acids. The V gene lost 0 bases and the J gene lost 0 bases, with 3 bases spanning the gap.

There are a few counts of this clone. The rearrangement joins TRBV4-3 to TRBJ2-7, with 8 positions matching TRBD1. The CDR3 spans 19 residues. The V gene's germline CDR1 is LGHNA and CDR2 YSLEER. With 0 bases clipped from V and 6 bases from J, the junction kept 19 bases outside the gene matches. The CDR3 DNA reads as TGCGCCAGCAGCCAAGAAGCGCGGTTGGACAGGGATCTAGGGCGCGAGCAGTACTTC. This gives the protein CASSQEARLDRDLGREQYF.

This clone came up once. The rearrangement links TRBV10-3 to TRBJ1-1; D may be TRBD1 (6 bases). Trimming stripped 10 bases from V and 6 bases from J, with 21 bases between. This CDR3 is 14 amino acids long. The germline gives CDR1 ENHRY, CDR2 SYGVKD. The CDR3 sequence: CATGLGGGESEAFF. In DNA form, the CDR3 reads TGTGCCACCGGCCTGGGAGGGGGAGAGTCTGAAGCTTTCTTT.

Here the CDR3 reads CASSISATPYSTDTQYF. CDR3 coding DNA: TGTGCCAGTAGTATCTCAGCTACCCCCTATAGCACAGATACGCAGTATTTT. This chain uses TRBV19 with TRBJ2-3; D unresolved. Germline CDR1 LNHDA, CDR2 SQIVND (reference sequence). CDR3 length: 17 amino acids. V lost 3 bases to trimming and J lost 0 bases, with 16 bases between them.

This sequence joins TRBV6-5 and TRBJ1-1, with 9 bases that match TRBD1. This CDR3 is built from 15 residues. Germline V gives CDR1 MNHEY, CDR2 SVGAGI. Germline trimming cut 8 bases from V and 6 bases from J; bases unmatched to any gene: 13. CDR3 amino acids: CASALGQGQSAEAFF. In DNA, the CDR3 is TGTGCCAGCGCCCTGGGACAGGGCCAATCCGCTGAAGCTTTCTTT.

This chain joins TRBV5-6 and TRBJ2-7; TRBD1 agrees at 7 bases. J gave up 2 bases and V 1 base, and 12 bases lay outside the gene matches. Looked up from germline, CDR1 is SGHDT and CDR2 is YYEEEE. This CDR3 spans 17 amino acids. CDR3 DNA sequence: TGTGCCAGCAGCTTGACCCAATCTACAGGGGTTACCTACGAGCAGTACTTC. It translates to CASSLTQSTGVTYEQYF.

The rearrangement links TRBV11-2 to TRBJ1-2; no clear D gene. Germline values: CDR1 SGHAT, CDR2 FQNNGV. V lost 7 bases and J lost 2, with 11 bases in between. CDR3 length: 13 amino acids. CDR3 sequence (DNA): TGTGCCAGCACCGGAACCCGAAACTATGGCTACACCTTC. Its translation is CASTGTRNYGYTF.

The V call is TRBV19, the J call TRBJ1-1, with D unresolved. Germline V gives CDR1 LNHDA, CDR2 SQIVND (reference sequence). This CDR3 spans 11 amino acids. Trimming removed 5 bases from V and 6 bases from J, with 7 bases in between. The CDR3 sequence is CASSVLSEAFF. CDR3 bases: TGTGCCAGTAGTGTGCTTTCTGAAGCTTTCTTT.

The chain links TRBV7-3 to TRBJ2-1, with 10 bases lining up with TRBD2. There are 17 residues in the CDR3. Germline V gene data show CDR1 as SGHTA and CDR2 as FQGTGA. Unmatched junction bases numbered 14, after V lost 4 bases and J lost 8 bases. CDR3 in amino acids: CASSSQGLAVDRDEQFF. CDR3 coding DNA: TGTGCCAGCAGCTCCCAAGGACTAGCGGTTGACCGTGATGAGCAGTTCTTC.

This clone was counted once. This sequence joins TRBV28 and TRBJ2-7; D is possibly TRBD1 (5 bases). This CDR3 is built from 12 residues. Germline CDR1 and CDR2: MDHEN and SYDVKM. V was cut by 6 bases and J by 1 base, with 7 bases left in between. The CDR3 DNA reads as TGTGCCAGCAGGGACACTTCCTACGAGCAGTACTTC. Its protein is CASRDTSYEQYF.

CDR3 amino acids: CASSPLTGIISFEGKNYGYTF. DNA for the CDR3: TGTGCCAGCAGTCCCTTGACAGGGATTATCTCTTTCGAGGGCAAAAACTATGGCTACACCTTC. The chain uses TRBV6-6 and TRBJ1-2; 7 positions match TRBD1. CDR3 length: 21 amino acids. The J segment lost 2 bases and the V segment lost 5 bases, leaving 26 bases of the junction unmatched. Germline CDR1 is MNHNY and CDR2 is SVGAGI (reference sequence).

This clone was picked up one time. The chain combines TRBV4-3 with TRBJ2-1; 14 nucleotides match TRBD2. There are 15 residues in the CDR3. The V gene's germline CDR1 is LGHNA and CDR2 YSLEER. Trimming at V came to 4 bases and at J to 6 bases, leaving 2 bases not matched to a gene. The CDR3 DNA reads as TGCGCCAGCAGCCGGACTAGCGGGGGGTCCAATGAGCAGTTCTTC. It encodes CASSRTSGGSNEQFF.

The chain has TRBV6-4 and TRBJ2-1; unclear D gene. Germline V gene lookup returns CDR1 MRHNA and CDR2 SNTAGT. This CDR3 region has 15 residues. V lost 3 bases to trimming and J lost 0 bases, with 9 bases between them. The CDR3 spells CASSDSPSSYNEQFF. CDR3 sequence (DNA): TGTGCCAGCAGTGATAGCCCAAGCTCCTACAATGAGCAGTTCTTC.

The CDR3 region is CASSSSIPGLAEKYEQYF. The CDR3 nucleotides are TGTGCCAGCAGCTCCTCCATACCGGGACTAGCGGAAAAATACGAGCAGTACTTC. The rearrangement uses TRBV7-9 and TRBJ2-7; 11 bases line up with TRBD2. Trimming removed 4 bases from V and 4 bases from J; junction bases left unmatched: 15. Germline loops: CDR1 SEHNR, CDR2 FQNEAQ (reference sequence). The length of the CDR3 is 18 residues.

The chain uses TRBV6-5 and TRBJ1-5; 7 bases fit TRBD1. The CDR3 has 14 residues. CDR1 and CDR2 (germline): MNHEY, SVGAGI. Trimming cost V 6 bases and J 6 bases; bases outside gene matches: 8. The CDR3 DNA sequence: TGTGCCAGCAGCCGAGGGGGCGCGGGTCAGCCCCAGCATTTT. The encoded protein is CASSRGGAGQPQHF.

This chain uses TRBV6-5 with TRBJ2-3; D is unresolved. V gave up 0 bases and J gave up 7 bases, with 17 bases separating them. There are 16 residues in the CDR3. Germline loops: CDR1 MNHEY, CDR2 SVGAGI. The CDR3 coding sequence is TGTGCCAGCAGTTACTCGAGGTTTGTAGCTGGGAATACGCAGTATTTT. Protein: CASSYSRFVAGNTQYF.

The count of this clone is one. The chain joins TRBV7-3 to TRBJ1-2; D call uncertain. V lost 5 bases, J lost 3 bases, and 16 bases lay in between. Germline V lookup: CDR1 SGHTA, CDR2 FQGTGA. The CDR3 has 15 amino acids. CDR3 DNA sequence: TGTGCCAGCAGCCCGACACCGACCGACCACTATGGCTACACCTTC. Translating gives CASSPTPTDHYGYTF.

This rearrangement joins TRBV14 to TRBJ2-5; D uncertain. Trimming cost V 0 bases and J 5 bases, with 10 bases left between them. Germline-derived CDR1 and CDR2 are SGHDN and FVKESK. CDR3 length: 14 amino acids. The DNA for the CDR3 is TGTGCCAGCAGCCAAGATTATACCAGGGAGACCCAGTACTTC. Translating it yields CASSQDYTRETQYF.

The V call is TRBV5-4, the J call TRBJ2-3; D remains ambiguous. The CDR3 has 15 amino acids. Trimming stripped 2 bases from V and 4 bases from J, with 14 bases between. Germline lookup yields CDR1 SGHNT and CDR2 YYREEE (reference sequence). CDR3: CASSFPGTAADTQYF. CDR3 sequence (DNA): TGTGCCAGCAGCTTCCCCGGTACGGCCGCAGATACGCAGTATTTT.